These 8 T cell receptor beta chains came from one sample sequenced in a study of CD8 T cells in Susac syndrome. It was with random hexamers that 0.5 to 1 ug RNA was reverse transcribed. TCRdb fed the immunoSEQ multiplex PCR reads into MiXCR, producing one record per CDR3 protein. The table shows about 300,000 distinct CDR3 sequences, with around 85% occurring only once. The sequenced sample was CD8+ T cells from PBMCs. These receptors were collected from a human donor with multiple sclerosis.

The V call is TRBV7-6, the J call TRBJ2-1, with 7 bases that match TRBD2. Germline V CDR1 and CDR2: SGHVS, FNYEAQ. This CDR3 has 16 amino acids. The V segment lost 4 bases and the J segment 5 bases; nucleotides outside the gene matches: 11. The CDR3 loop reads CASSSTSGIADNEQFF. Here the CDR3 DNA reads TGTGCCAGCAGCTCCACAAGCGGGATCGCCGACAATGAGCAGTTCTTC. Full variable domain (remainder filled in from reference TRBV7-6 and TRBJ2-1): GAGVSQSPRYKVTKRGQDVALRCDPISGHVSLYWYRQALGQGPEFLTYFNYEAQQDKSGLPNDRFSAERPEGSISTLTIQRTEQRDSAMYRCASSSTSGIADNEQFFGPGTRLTVL.

The chain employs TRBV4-3 and TRBJ1-2; D might be TRBD1 (5 bases). The CDR3 has 13 residues. The germline V gene has CDR1 LGHNA and CDR2 YSLEER. Deletions cut 3 bases from V and 7 bases from J, with 12 bases between. CDR3 nucleotide sequence: TGCGCCAGCAGCCAGCCCAGCGGGGGTGGCTACACCTTC. Translated, it gives CASSQPSGGGYTF.

CDR3 bases: TGTGCCAGCGGCGGGGGACAGGGTGGTTATGGCTACACCTTC. This sequence encodes CASGGGQGGYGYTF. The V and J genes are TRBV7-9 and TRBJ1-2, with 9 bases that match TRBD1. The CDR3 extends over 14 amino acids. V dropped 8 bases and J dropped 5; count of bases not matched to a gene: 9. Germline assignment: CDR1 SEHNR and CDR2 FQNEAQ (reference sequence).

The rearrangement links TRBV9 to TRBJ2-1; 12 nucleotides match TRBD2. Germline lookup yields CDR1 SGDLS and CDR2 YYNGEE. V dropped 0 bases and J dropped 0; count of bases not matched to a gene: 10. The CDR3 sequence is 20 residues long. The CDR3, as DNA: TGTGCCAGCAGCGTAGAGACAGGACTAGCGGGATCCTTCTCCTACAATGAGCAGTTCTTC. It yields the protein CASSVETGLAGSFSYNEQFF.

This sequence joins TRBV6-5 and TRBJ2-3, with D possibly TRBD2 on 6 matching bases. CDR1 is MNHEY, CDR2 SVGAGI, per germline. V was cut by 4 bases and J by 4 bases, with 12 bases left in between. The CDR3 length is 14 residues. CDR3 sequence reads: CASSSRLEADTQYF. The CDR3 coding sequence is TGTGCCAGCAGTTCCCGACTAGAGGCAGATACGCAGTATTTT.

This clonotype came up once. The gene calls are TRBV27 and TRBJ2-1, with a possible D match to TRBD2 (6 bases). V dropped 6 bases and J dropped 8 bases, with 20 bases sitting between them. This CDR3 contains 15 residues. Per germline, CDR1 MNHEY and CDR2 SMNVEV (reference sequence). CDR3: CASREPGLGNHEQFF. The CDR3 region has the DNA TGTGCCAGCAGGGAACCGGGACTGGGGAACCATGAGCAGTTCTTC.

Here the CDR3 DNA reads TGCAGTAGCCAGGCCTTCTACGAGCAGTACTTC. This translates into CSSQAFYEQYF. V usage is TRBV20-1 and J usage is TRBJ2-7; D ambiguous. The CDR3 extends over 11 amino acids. The V gene lost 8 bases and the J gene lost 3 bases, with 11 bases spanning the gap. Germline V lookup: CDR1 DFQATT, CDR2 SNEGSKA (reference sequence).

In DNA form, the CDR3 reads TGTGCCAGCAGTTGGGGACGGACCGGGGAGCTGTTTTTT. As protein: CASSWGRTGELFF. This chain uses TRBV6-5 with TRBJ2-2; D tentatively fits TRBD1 or TRBD2 (5 bases each). Looked up from germline, CDR1 is MNHEY and CDR2 is SVGAGI. Trimming removed 4 bases at V and 5 bases at J, with 8 bases between. CDR3 length: 13 amino acids.